The 24 T cell receptor beta chains given below trace back to one sample, sequenced in a study of tissue T cells after allogeneic stem cell transplantation. Time point specified: mouse harvest day 7 after allogeneic transplant. The graft held 10^6 splenic CD5+ T cells and 10^7 T-cell-depleted bone marrow cells. The table came from immunoSEQ multiplex PCR; TCRdb's copy has only in-frame clones and leaves some out. The top ten hold 7% to 8.5% of the sample, which has about 7,800 clones, 40% to 55% seen once. The specimen was gut tissue. Source of these receptors: a female BALB/c mouse given C57BL/6 T cells with graft-versus-host disease after an allogeneic hematopoietic cell transplant.

This clone is labeled large. Genes here carry mouse names. Partial CDR3 DNA: TGTGCCAGCAGTTCGGACTGGGGGAGCACCGGGCAGCTCTAC. Its protein product is CASSSDWGSTGQLY. Given in full, the CDR3 is CASSSDWGSTGQLYF. The chain couples TRBV3 to TRBJ2-2; TRBD2 aligns across 10 bases. The read ends 1 residue before the CDR3 terminus; that terminus is restored from the germline J gene. V trimming: 6 bases; J trimming: 4 bases; junction bases outside the gene matches: 5. This CDR3 contains 15 residues. Germline V CDR1 and CDR2: SNHLY, FYNGKV (reference sequence).

As for this clone: Germline and genes: mouse. The read halts 1 residue ahead of the CDR3 end, with the missing end drawn from the germline J gene. The chain links TRBV15 to TRBJ2-1; TRBD1 is a possible D gene (6 bases). Germline CDR1 is SGHND and CDR2 is FRSKSL. This CDR3 contains 13 residues. The V and J ends lost 5 bases and 7 bases respectively, with 12 bases between them. The DNA read from the CDR3 is TGTGCCAGCAGTCCAGGGGTGAGGGCTGAGCAGTTC. This codes for CASSPGVRAEQF. The whole CDR3 protein reads CASSPGVRAEQFF. Complete variable domain (other parts from reference TRBV15 and TRBJ2-1): DAGVTQTPRHEVAEKGQTIILKCEPVSGHNDLFWYRQTKIQGLELLSYFRSKSLMEDGGAFKDRFKAEMLNSSFSTLKIQPTEPKDSAVYLCASSPGVRAEQFFGPGTRLTVL.

By frequency in the sample, this clone is medium-sized. Germline and genes here are mouse. The CDR3 goes on 1 residue after the read ends, and that part is filled in from the germline J gene. This sequence joins TRBV26 and TRBJ1-1; the D is unclear. V was shortened by 2 bases and J by 5 bases, with 6 bases between the two germline ends. This CDR3 region has 12 residues. CDR1 and CDR2 (germline): KGHPV, FQNQEV (reference sequence). The DNA read from the CDR3 is TGTGCCAGCAGTCTGGTCAAAACAGAAGTCTTC. Residues: CASSLVKTEVF. The whole CDR3 protein is CASSLVKTEVFF.

Details on this clone: Genes and germline are mouse. The read finishes 1 residue shy of the CDR3 end, and the germline J gene is used to complete it. The chain joins TRBV23 to TRBJ1-4; the DNA was not compared with TRBD1, the D call given in the table. The CDR3 has 15 amino acids. CDR1 and CDR2 (germline): KGHTA, FQNQQP. Incomplete CDR3 DNA: TGCTCCAGCAGTCAAACAGGGGTTTCCAACGAAAGATTATTT. It is translated as CSSSQTGVSNERLF. The full-length CDR3 reads as CSSSQTGVSNERLFF.

About this clone itself: Each gene name is a mouse one. The CDR3 is cut off 1 residue early in the read; its end comes from the germline J gene. This chain joins TRBV4 and TRBJ1-2; D is undetermined. Germline V gene sequence: CDR1 LGHDT, CDR2 YNNKQL (reference sequence). Trimming removed 5 bases from V and 0 bases from J, with 7 bases in between. This CDR3 comprises 13 residues. CDR3 DNA, as far as it was read: TGTGCCAGCAGCACGGGTGCAAACTCCGACTACACC. It encodes CASSTGANSDYT. The full CDR3 protein is CASSTGANSDYTF. Together with reference TRBV4 and TRBJ1-2, the CDR3 gives the full variable domain: ETAVFQTPNYHVTQVGNEVSFNCKQTLGHDTMYWYKQDSKKLLKIMFSYNNKQLIVNETVPRRFSPQSSDKAHLNLRIKSVEPEDSAVYLCASSTGANSDYTFGSGTRLLVI.

Concerning this clone: Gene names are the mouse ones. Read coverage stops 1 residue before the CDR3 terminus; the germline J gene supplies the remainder. The chain carries TRBV3 and TRBJ1-3; 7 bases match TRBD1. This CDR3 has 14 residues. V lost 4 bases and J lost 1; bases outside the gene matches: 1. The germline CDR1 and CDR2 sequences are SNHLY and FYNGKV (reference sequence). Partial CDR3 DNA: TGTGCCAGCAGCTCACAGGGGTCTGGAAATACGCTCTAT. Its translation: CASSSQGSGNTLY. The complete CDR3 protein is CASSSQGSGNTLYF.

A word on this clone: The gene symbols are mouse symbols. The read finishes 1 residue shy of the CDR3 end, and the germline J gene is used to complete it. At the DNA level, this CDR3 is encoded by other sequences in the same sample as well. V is TRBV4 and J is TRBJ2-7; TRBD1 matches at 11 bases. Germline trimming cut 5 bases from V and 3 bases from J; bases unmatched to any gene: 3. Germline lookup yields CDR1 LGHDT and CDR2 YNNKQL (reference sequence). CDR3 length: 14 residues. CDR3: CASSPGTGGYEQYF. Incomplete CDR3 DNA: TGTGCCAGCAGCCCGGGGACAGGGGGCTATGAACAGTAC.

This clone was observed a few times. Gene and germline names: mouse. The sequence runs out 1 residue before the end of the CDR3; the remainder is reconstructed from the germline J gene. The gene calls are TRBV26 and TRBJ2-3, with no clear D. V gave up 0 bases and J gave up 1 base, with 11 bases separating them. This CDR3 is built from 16 residues. Looked up from germline, CDR1 is KGHPV and CDR2 is FQNQEV (reference sequence). CDR3 protein: CASSLSTWYGAETLYF. The sequenced CDR3 bases are TGTGCCAGCAGTCTGTCGACTTGGTATGGTGCAGAAACGCTGTAT.

As concerns this clone: Germline and genes: mouse. From the germline J gene comes the end of the CDR3, since the read stops 1 residue before it. V gene TRBV26 combines with J gene TRBJ1-4; D perhaps matches TRBD1 (6 bases). The CDR3 is 14 amino acids. Germline V lookup: CDR1 KGHPV, CDR2 FQNQEV (reference sequence). Trimming left V 4 bases short and J 7 bases short, with 13 bases between. The CDR3 is CASSQAGVPERLFF. The sequenced part of the CDR3 DNA is TGTGCCAGCAGTCAAGCAGGGGTTCCCGAAAGATTATTT.

Of note for this clone: Gene names and germline refer to mouse. The CDR3 goes on 1 residue after the read ends, and that part is filled in from the germline J gene. The chain combines TRBV26 with TRBJ1-6; D is uncertain. TRBJ1-6 is reported as an ORF; its role is uncertain. Per germline, CDR1 KGHPV and CDR2 FQNQEV (reference sequence). The CDR3 has 13 amino acids. The ends were cut back, 5 bases at V and 4 bases at J, with 6 bases in the middle. This CDR3 is CASSSGYNSPLYF. The CDR3 bases that were read are TGTGCCAGCAGTTCGGGATATAATTCGCCCCTCTAC.

The table lists this clone with a few counts. Gene names refer to mouse genes. The read finishes 1 residue shy of the CDR3 end, and the germline J gene is used to complete it. This specimen includes other DNA sequences encoding the same CDR3. The genes are TRBV23 and TRBJ1-4; TRBD1, the table's D call, lacks a check against the DNA. The CDR3 sequence is 14 residues long. Germline loops: CDR1 KGHTA, CDR2 FQNQQP. Incomplete CDR3 DNA: TGCTCCAGCAGCCCGGGACAGGGGAGCGAAAGATTATTT. Amino acids: CSSSPGQGSERLF. The whole CDR3 is CSSSPGQGSERLFF. The full variable domain, completed using reference TRBV23 and TRBJ1-4, is DAAVTQKPRYLIKMKGQEAEMKCIPEKGHTAVFWYQQKQSKELKFLIYFQNQQPLDQIDMVKERFSAVCPSSSLCSLGIRTCEAEDSALYLCSSSPGQGSERLFFGHGTKLSVL.

As to this clone: The genes and germline here are from mouse. Read coverage stops 1 residue before the CDR3 terminus; the germline J gene supplies the remainder. The rearrangement links TRBV16 to TRBJ2-3; possible D gene TRBD2, 6 bases. CDR3 size: 13 residues. With 7 bases removed from V and 2 bases from J, the gap between germline ends came to 10 bases. The germline V gene encodes CDR1 SGHSA and CDR2 FRNQAP. The CDR3: CASNWANAETLYF. The covered CDR3 bases are TGTGCAAGCAACTGGGCTAATGCAGAAACGCTGTAT.

Of note for this clone: Mouse names are used for the genes. The CDR3 reads CASSRTGGAGEQYF. The sequenced part of the CDR3 DNA is TGTGCCAGCAGTCGGACAGGGGGCGCGGGGGAACAGTAC. The rearrangement uses TRBV26 and TRBJ2-7; 11 bases are shared with TRBD1. The CDR3 is cut off 1 residue early in the read; its end comes from the germline J gene. Trimming at V came to 4 bases and at J to 7 bases, leaving 6 bases not matched to a gene. Germline values: CDR1 KGHPV, CDR2 FQNQEV (reference sequence). The CDR3 spans 14 residues.

This clone showed up just a few times. Gene names and germline match the mouse. The DNA read from the CDR3 is TGCTCCAGCAGTCGAGGGGACTATGCTGAGCAGTTC. It encodes CSSSRGDYAEQF. The whole CDR3 protein is CSSSRGDYAEQFF. The chain has TRBV23 and TRBJ2-1; TRBD1, the table's D call, lacks a check against the DNA. The sequenced fragment ends 1 residue before the CDR3 boundary, so the rest is inferred from the germline J gene. This CDR3 is built from 13 residues. The V gene's germline CDR1 is KGHTA and CDR2 FQNQQP.

This clone was recorded once. Mouse gene names and germline throughout. The read falls 1 residue short of the CDR3 end, and the missing part is taken from the germline J gene. The V call is TRBV12-1, the J call TRBJ2-3; maybe TRBD2 (6 bases). Germline V gene lookup returns CDR1 SGHSN and CDR2 HYEKVE. This CDR3 spans 15 amino acids. V lost 0 bases and J 0 bases, leaving 9 bases between the germline ends. The CDR3 bases that were read are TGTGCCAGCTCTCTCCGGGGGACTAGTGCAGAAACGCTGTAT. Protein sequence: CASSLRGTSAETLY. From start to end, the CDR3 is CASSLRGTSAETLYF.

Details on this clone: The gene symbols are mouse symbols. Read sequence stops 1 residue before the CDR3 end, and the germline J gene provides the missing end. This chain uses TRBV23 with TRBJ2-1; TRBD1 is the table's D call, not checked against the DNA. The CDR3 spans 13 residues. CDR1 and CDR2 (germline): KGHTA, FQNQQP. The CDR3 region is CSSVDSNYAGQFF. The DNA read from the CDR3 is TGCTCCAGCGTAGACAGTAACTATGCTGGGCAGTTC. Variable domain in full (rest from reference TRBV23 and TRBJ2-1): DAAVTQKPRYLIKMKGQEAEMKCIPEKGHTAVFWYQQKQSKELKFLIYFQNQQPLDQIDMVKERFSAVCPSSSLCSLGIRTCEAEDSALYLCSSVDSNYAGQFFGPGTRLTVL.

This clone showed up just a few times. Gene names follow the mouse nomenclature. Sequencing ends 1 residue short of the CDR3 end; the germline J gene provides the rest. The gene calls are TRBV16 and TRBJ1-1, with D maybe TRBD1 (5 bases). This CDR3 is 11 amino acids long. V was pared by 9 bases and J by 1 base, with 6 bases between. The germline V gene has CDR1 SGHSA and CDR2 FRNQAP. CDR3 sequence: CARGRNTEVFF. The part of the CDR3 DNA that was read is TGTGCAAGGGGGCGGAACACAGAAGTCTTC.

This clone was recorded a few times. Each gene name is a mouse one. CDR3 DNA, as far as it was read: TGCTCCAGCAGCCAAAACAGGGGGACTGAACAGTAC. This translates into CSSSQNRGTEQY. The whole CDR3 protein is CSSSQNRGTEQYF. The chain uses TRBV23 and TRBJ2-7; the table assigns TRBD1, which was not confirmed against the DNA. Sequencing ends 1 residue short of the CDR3 end; the germline J gene provides the rest. The CDR3 contains 13 residues. The germline CDR1 and CDR2 sequences are KGHTA and FQNQQP.

As to this clone: Mouse gene names and germline throughout. The read terminates 1 residue before the CDR3 end, so the remaining end is supplied by the germline J gene. The chain recombines TRBV3 with TRBJ2-5; 10 nucleotides align to TRBD2. CDR1 SNHLY and CDR2 FYNGKV come from the germline V gene (reference sequence). The ends lost 5 bases at V and 4 bases at J; junction bases unmatched: 6. The CDR3 sequence is 15 residues long. The DNA read from the CDR3 is TGTGCCAGCAGCCCCGACTGGGGGGATGAAGACACCCAGTAC. It codes for CASSPDWGDEDTQY. The full CDR3 is CASSPDWGDEDTQYF.

In its sample, this clone was seen a few times. Gene names are mouse gene names. The CDR3 is cut off 1 residue early in the read; its end comes from the germline J gene. J is TRBJ1-5 and V is TRBV16; TRBD1 might be the D (6 bases). CDR3 size: 13 residues. Trimming left V 0 bases short and J 8 bases short, with 8 bases between. The V gene's germline CDR1 is SGHSA and CDR2 FRNQAP. Incomplete CDR3 DNA: TGTGCAAGCAGCTTAGATGGGGGCGAGGCTCCGCTT. This gives the protein CASSLDGGEAPL. The whole CDR3 sequence is CASSLDGGEAPLF. The full variable domain, in which reference TRBV16 and TRBJ1-5 provide the parts outside the CDR3, is NAGVIQTPRHKVTGKGQEATLWCEPISGHSAVFWYRQTIVQGLEFLTYFRNQAPIDDSGMPKERFSAQMPNQSHSTLKIQSTQPQDSAVYLCASSLDGGEAPLFGEGTRLSVL.

In the case of this clone: The genes are named according to mouse. The read gets to within 1 residue of the CDR3 end, and the germline J gene fills in the rest. This chain joins TRBV26 and TRBJ1-6, with D perhaps TRBD1 (6 bases). TRBJ1-6 is annotated as an ORF whose role is uncertain. Germline V lookup: CDR1 KGHPV, CDR2 FQNQEV (reference sequence). The CDR3 is made up of 15 amino acids. V was clipped by 4 bases and J by 1 base, with 8 bases between them. The CDR3 loop reads CASSRQASYNSPLYF. The CDR3 bases that were read are TGTGCCAGCAGTCGACAGGCCTCCTATAATTCGCCCCTCTAC.

With regard to this clone: The gene names here belong to mouse. The read ends 1 residue early relative to the CDR3; the germline J gene fills the gap. The V call is TRBV16, the J call TRBJ2-1; 11 bases map to TRBD2. The CDR3 totals 15 residues. Unmatched junction bases numbered 3, after V lost 5 bases and J lost 3 bases. Germline V gives CDR1 SGHSA, CDR2 FRNQAP. This chain's CDR3 is CASSRTGGPYAEQFF. CDR3 DNA, as far as it was read: TGTGCAAGCAGCAGGACTGGGGGGCCCTATGCTGAGCAGTTC.

This clone ranks as medium-sized. Gene labels here are mouse ones. Incomplete CDR3 DNA: TGTGCCAGCGGTGACAGGGACACCCAGTAC. Translated, it gives CASGDRDTQY. The entire CDR3 is CASGDRDTQYF. The chain combines TRBV13-2 with TRBJ2-5; D is undetermined. The read stops 1 residue short of the end of the CDR3; the missing end is completed from the germline J gene. The CDR3 sequence is 11 residues long. The V gene's germline CDR1 is NNHNN and CDR2 SYGAGS (reference sequence). The V gene lost 2 bases and the J gene lost 6 bases, with 4 bases spanning the gap.

Concerning this clone: Mouse germline and gene names are used. The read finishes 1 residue shy of the CDR3 end, and the germline J gene is used to complete it. The V call is TRBV13-1, the J call TRBJ2-4; D call uncertain. Germline CDR1 reads NSHNY; CDR2 reads SYGAGN. The CDR3 sequence is 13 residues long. With 3 bases removed from V and 2 bases from J, the gap between germline ends came to 7 bases. Here the CDR3 reads CASSVLPQNTLYF. CDR3 bases read: TGTGCCAGCAGTGTCCTGCCTCAAAACACCTTGTAC.